The entry that follows covers one T cell receptor beta chain sequence. Categorization into cohorts depended on clinical history that participants reported. The data stem from a study of blood T cell repertoires in COVID-19. Across the study: Sources were T cells, B-cell-depleted T cells, or PBMCs; the material itself was cDNA or gDNA.

This CDR3 contains 14 residues. V was shortened by 1 base and J by 4 bases, with 10 bases between the two germline ends. Germline loops: CDR1 SEHNR, CDR2 FQNEAQ (reference sequence). Original data processing: Estimation of nucleated cell counts was performed using reference gene primer amplification. The protocol was immunoSEQ multiplex PCR, while the TCRdb copy is restricted to in-frame clones and leaves out a portion. V and J calls plus clone size are reproduced from that table; the DNA served to infer D and trimming. The sample lists roughly 400,000 clones, about nine tenths occurring once. Sequencing was done on a sample of PBMCs or T cells enriched from blood (not recorded which). The chain links TRBV7-9 to TRBJ2-5, with D maybe TRBD1 (5 bases). This receptor was obtained from a man aged 18 to 30 who had recovered from COVID-19. The CDR3 loop is CASSLGGLGETQYF. CDR3 DNA sequence: TGTGCCAGCAGCTTAGGGGGCCTGGGAGAGACCCAGTACTTC.